What follows are 14 T cell receptor beta chains derived from one specimen sequenced in a study of cytomegalovirus exposure and HLA in healthy donors. Primers for the PCR totalled 60 Vbeta and 13 Jbeta. The assay was immunoSEQ multiplex PCR, and TCRdb's table has in-frame clones only and misses some. Of around 200,000 clones listed, approximately 82% are singletons. The sequenced sample consisted of PBMCs. The receptor set was obtained from a woman in her 50s in good health and CMV-seropositive.

This rearrangement joins TRBV7-9 to TRBJ1-2, with D uncertain. This CDR3 has 13 amino acids. The germline V gene encodes CDR1 SEHNR and CDR2 FQNEAQ (reference sequence). V was pared by 0 bases and J by 8 bases, with 10 bases between. The CDR3 loop is CASSLAAPQGYTF. Written as DNA, the CDR3 is TGTGCCAGCAGCTTAGCGGCACCCCAGGGCTACACCTTC.

The gene calls are TRBV7-9 and TRBJ1-2; D is perhaps TRBD1 (6 bases). This CDR3 region has 13 residues. Germline V gene data show CDR1 as SEHNR and CDR2 as FQNEAQ (reference sequence). Between the trimmed V and J ends, which lost 2 bases and 9 bases, there was a span of 13 bases. The CDR3 sequence: CASSLKGVWSYTF. In nucleotides, the CDR3 is TGTGCCAGCAGCTTAAAGGGGGTTTGGAGCTACACCTTC.

This clone was recorded once. CDR3 in amino acids: CASTKQGSGGVSSTDTQYF. For the CDR3, the DNA is TGTGCCAGCACCAAACAGGGTAGCGGGGGGGTTTCTAGCACAGATACGCAGTATTTT. The J gene is TRBJ2-3, the V gene TRBV2, with 11 bases that match TRBD2. V lost 7 bases and J lost 0; bases outside the gene matches: 15. Germline lookup yields CDR1 SNHLY and CDR2 FYNNEI. This CDR3 has 19 residues.

This chain links TRBV5-1 with TRBJ2-3; 10 bases match TRBD2. Germline V gene sequence: CDR1 SGHRS, CDR2 YFSETQ. J gave up 3 bases and V 4 bases, and 14 bases lay outside the gene matches. This CDR3 comprises 18 residues. CDR3 amino acids: CASSIRPAGLAITDTQYF. As DNA, the CDR3 is TGCGCCAGCAGCATACGGCCTGCGGGACTAGCGATAACAGATACGCAGTATTTT.

V usage is TRBV25-1 and J usage is TRBJ1-1; 7 bases are a match to TRBD1. Germline lookup yields CDR1 MGHDK and CDR2 SYGVNS. J was trimmed by 1 base and V by 6 bases; bases with no gene match: 5. This CDR3 has 14 residues. In DNA form, the CDR3 reads TGTGCCAGCAGCCTACAGGGGAGGAACACTGAAGCTTTCTTT. Amino acid sequence: CASSLQGRNTEAFF.

The rearrangement joins TRBV5-1 to TRBJ1-6; 9 bases line up with TRBD1. CDR3 length equals 16 residues. With V trimmed by 3 bases and J by 6 bases, 7 bases remained unmatched. Per germline, CDR1 SGHRS and CDR2 YFSETQ. Written as DNA, the CDR3 is TGCGCCAGCAGCTGGACTTGGGACAGGGTTAATTCACCCCTCCACTTT. It encodes CASSWTWDRVNSPLHF.

The chain uses TRBV27 and TRBJ2-7, with 8 bases matching TRBD1. Per germline, CDR1 MNHEY and CDR2 SMNVEV (reference sequence). V was pared by 3 bases and J by 9 bases, with 4 bases of the junction left unmatched. The CDR3 sequence is 12 residues long. The CDR3 loop reads CASSFNDRGQYF. The CDR3 bases are TGTGCCAGCAGTTTCAACGACAGGGGGCAGTACTTC.

The chain carries TRBV4-3 and TRBJ2-3; the D gene is possibly TRBD1 (6 bases). Germline V CDR1 and CDR2: LGHNA, YSLEER. This CDR3 has 13 residues. The V end lost 6 bases, the J end lost 3 bases, and 10 bases lay between the germline ends. The CDR3 region is CASRGTGTDTQYF. DNA of the CDR3: TGCGCCAGCAGGGGAACAGGGACAGATACGCAGTATTTT.

In this sample, this clone turned up once. V and J are TRBV6-4 and TRBJ1-2, with 7 bases that match TRBD1. The V and J ends lost 4 bases and 4 bases, in that order; junction bases with no gene match: 18. The CDR3 consists of 18 residues. Germline V gene lookup returns CDR1 MRHNA and CDR2 SNTAGT. CDR3 nucleotides: TGTGCCAGCAGTGGTATTGGCGACTCCGACAGGGAAGTCTATGGCTACACCTTC. This encodes CASSGIGDSDREVYGYTF.

V gene TRBV7-9 combines with J gene TRBJ1-3; D ambiguous. This CDR3 has 15 amino acids. Trimming removed 2 bases at V and 7 bases at J, with 15 bases between. Germline CDR1 reads SEHNR; CDR2 reads FQNEAQ (reference sequence). CDR3 loop: CASSLTQLSGNTIYF. CDR3 bases: TGTGCCAGCAGCTTAACACAACTCTCCGGGAACACCATATATTTT.

This chain links TRBV19 with TRBJ1-2; D might be TRBD1 (6 bases). There are 14 residues in the CDR3. Germline CDR1 and CDR2: LNHDA and SQIVND (reference sequence). Trimming removed 7 bases at V and 3 bases at J, with 15 bases between. CDR3 DNA sequence: TGTGCCAGTAAACCCAGGGGTGTTGACTATGGCTACACCTTC. As protein: CASKPRGVDYGYTF.

In its sample, this clone was seen a few times. The chain uses TRBV30 and TRBJ2-7; 12 bases align to TRBD1. The CDR3 is 13 residues long. CDR1 is GTSNPN, CDR2 SVGIG, per germline (reference sequence). J was trimmed by 8 bases and V by 3 bases; bases with no gene match: 5. Written as DNA, the CDR3 is TGTGCCTGGAGCGGGACAGGGGGCTCCCAGCAGTACTTC. It translates to CAWSGTGGSQQYF.

The chain is built from TRBV5-1 and TRBJ1-1; 8 bases align to TRBD1. Per the germline V gene, CDR1 is SGHRS and CDR2 is YFSETQ. The length of the CDR3 is 13 residues. With V trimmed by 4 bases and J by 3 bases, 2 bases remained unmatched. Written as DNA, the CDR3 is TGCGCCAGCAGCCTGACAGGGGACACTGAAGCTTTCTTT. Protein sequence: CASSLTGDTEAFF.

The chain links TRBV6-5 to TRBJ2-7; 10 bases are shared with TRBD2. CDR1 is MNHEY, CDR2 SVGAGI, per germline. The CDR3 sequence is 14 residues long. V trimming: 5 bases; J trimming: 3 bases; junction bases outside the gene matches: 4. The CDR3 here is CASSASGGHYEQYF. CDR3 DNA: TGTGCCAGCAGTGCTAGCGGGGGACACTACGAGCAGTACTTC.